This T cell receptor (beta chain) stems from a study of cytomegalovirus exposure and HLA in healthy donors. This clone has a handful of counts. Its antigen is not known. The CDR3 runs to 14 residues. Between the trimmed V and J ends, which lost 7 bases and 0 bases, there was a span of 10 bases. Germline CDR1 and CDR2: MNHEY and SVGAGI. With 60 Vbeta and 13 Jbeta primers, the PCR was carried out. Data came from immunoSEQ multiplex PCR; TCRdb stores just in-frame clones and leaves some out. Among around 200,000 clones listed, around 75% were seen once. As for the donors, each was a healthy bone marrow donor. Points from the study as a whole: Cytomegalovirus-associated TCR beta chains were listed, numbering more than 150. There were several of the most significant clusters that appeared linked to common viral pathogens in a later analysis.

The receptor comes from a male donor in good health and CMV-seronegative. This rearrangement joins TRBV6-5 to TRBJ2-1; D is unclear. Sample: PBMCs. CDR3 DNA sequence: TGTGCCAGCACCCCATCTACCTCCTACAATGAGCAGTTCTTC. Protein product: CASTPSTSYNEQFF.